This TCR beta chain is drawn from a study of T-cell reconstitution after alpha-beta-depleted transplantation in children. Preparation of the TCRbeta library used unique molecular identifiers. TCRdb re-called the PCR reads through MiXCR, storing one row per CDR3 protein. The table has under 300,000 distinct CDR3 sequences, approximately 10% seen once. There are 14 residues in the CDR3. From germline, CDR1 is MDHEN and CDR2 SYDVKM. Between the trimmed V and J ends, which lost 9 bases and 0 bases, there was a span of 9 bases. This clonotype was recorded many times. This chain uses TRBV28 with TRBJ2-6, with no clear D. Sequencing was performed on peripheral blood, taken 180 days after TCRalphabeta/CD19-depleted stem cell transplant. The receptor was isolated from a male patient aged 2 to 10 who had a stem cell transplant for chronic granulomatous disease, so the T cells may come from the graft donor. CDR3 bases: TGTGCCAGTTGTAAAAGCTCTGGGGCCAACGTCCTGACTTTC. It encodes CASCKSSGANVLTF.